The 17 T cell receptor beta chains in this list originate from one sample, sequenced in a study of shared clonotypes between healthy human individuals. Repertoires were generated with immunoSEQ multiplex PCR, while TCRdb's copy carries only in-frame clones and drops some. The table lists roughly 720,000 clones, 90% of them singletons, with about 34% in the top ten. Sequenced sample: memory CD8+ T cells from PBMCs. Described subset: CD45RO+ cells pooled with CCR7-negative TemRA cells. The receptors were gathered from a man between 18 and 35 years old in good health. Some clones in this sample may be carry-over from other donors' samples.

The V call is TRBV10-3, the J call TRBJ1-6; D not certain. Germline V gives CDR1 ENHRY, CDR2 SYGVKD. This CDR3 comprises 12 residues. Trimming cost V 10 bases and J 9 bases, with 13 bases left between them. The CDR3 nucleotides read TGTGCCACCGCGAACGTCGCTTCACCCCTCCACTTT. Encoded protein: CATANVASPLHF.

This chain links TRBV7-2 with TRBJ2-1; 7 bases agree with TRBD2. This CDR3 has 18 amino acids. Germline V CDR1 and CDR2: SGHTA, FQGNSA. J gave up 4 bases and V 1 base, and 13 bases lay outside the gene matches. The DNA of the CDR3 is TGTGCCAGCAGCTTAGGAGGAACAGCGGGATGGATTTACAATGAGCAGTTCTTC. Amino acid sequence: CASSLGGTAGWIYNEQFF.

V gene TRBV21-1 combines with J gene TRBJ2-3; TRBD2, as called in the table, went unchecked against the DNA. TRBV21-1 is a pseudogene. This CDR3 region has 17 residues. The CDR3 DNA is TGTGCCAGCAGCAAAGCTTCGCGGCGGGAGGATCTAGATACGCAGTATTTT. This translates into CASSKASRREDLDTQYF.

The chain carries TRBV5-1 and TRBJ2-6; no firm D call. V was clipped by 4 bases and J by 13 bases, with 12 bases between them. The CDR3 sequence is 12 residues long. CDR1 is SGHRS and CDR2 is YFSETQ in the germline V gene. CDR3 in amino acids: CASSLTPTVLTF. CDR3 DNA sequence: TGCGCCAGCAGCCTGACCCCGACAGTCCTGACTTTC.

The chain employs TRBV27 and TRBJ2-7; 7 bases are shared with TRBD2. Germline assignment: CDR1 MNHEY and CDR2 SMNVEV (reference sequence). The V segment lost 5 bases and the J segment 3 bases; nucleotides outside the gene matches: 7. The CDR3 runs to 14 residues. The CDR3 is CASSPGLRIYEQYF. CDR3 DNA: TGTGCCAGCAGTCCGGGACTACGCATCTACGAGCAGTACTTC.

Written as DNA, the CDR3 is TGCGCCAGCAGCCAAGATTCACTAGCGACCCAGGAGCAGTACTTC. The encoded protein is CASSQDSLATQEQYF. The rearrangement joins TRBV4-3 to TRBJ2-7; TRBD2 agrees at 7 bases. The CDR3 loop spans 15 amino acids. Per the germline V gene, CDR1 is LGHNA and CDR2 is YSLEER. V lost 0 bases to trimming and J lost 7 bases; unmatched junction nucleotides: 9.

This rearrangement joins TRBV6-1 to TRBJ1-2; D not resolved. Germline V gene lookup returns CDR1 MNHNS and CDR2 SASEGT. The CDR3 is 12 amino acids. V shed 4 bases and J shed 6 bases, with 9 bases lying between them. For the CDR3, the DNA is TGTGCCAGCAGTGCGAAACGTCATGGCTACACCTTC. This sequence encodes CASSAKRHGYTF.

The chain uses TRBV4-3 and TRBJ2-1; D gene unclear. CDR3 length equals 15 residues. The germline V gene has CDR1 LGHNA and CDR2 YSLEER. V dropped 0 bases and J dropped 4 bases, with 10 bases sitting between them. This CDR3 is CASSQDNGEYNEQFF. CDR3 nucleotides: TGCGCCAGCAGCCAAGATAACGGCGAATACAATGAGCAGTTCTTC.

The chain recombines TRBV5-5 with TRBJ1-1; D perhaps matches TRBD1 (6 bases). Trimming shortened V by 3 bases and J by 0 bases, and 18 bases separated the two germline ends. CDR3 length equals 17 residues. Germline V gives CDR1 SGHKS, CDR2 YYEKEE (reference sequence). DNA of the CDR3: TGTGCCAGCAGCTCATACCCTGGGGGGGCGCTGAACACTGAAGCTTTCTTT. This encodes CASSSYPGGALNTEAFF.

This sequence joins TRBV18 and TRBJ1-1, with no clear D. The CDR3 loop spans 14 amino acids. Trimming left V 2 bases short and J 8 bases short, with 15 bases between. Per the germline V gene, CDR1 is KGHSH and CDR2 is LQKENI. CDR3 loop: CASSPERLVREAFF. In nucleotides, the CDR3 is TGTGCCAGCTCACCAGAGCGTTTGGTCAGGGAAGCTTTCTTT.

The chain links TRBV27 to TRBJ2-7, with 12 positions matching TRBD1. Trimming took 5 bases from V and 4 from J; bases not matched to a gene: 6. CDR3 size: 15 residues. Looked up from germline, CDR1 is MNHEY and CDR2 is SMNVEV (reference sequence). The CDR3, as DNA: TGTGCCAGCAGTACCCGGGACAGGGGGCTATACGAGCAGTACTTC. Protein sequence: CASSTRDRGLYEQYF.

This clone was seen only once. The genes are TRBV9 and TRBJ2-7, with 8 bases lining up with TRBD1. CDR1 is SGDLS, CDR2 YYNGEE, per germline. The CDR3 is 14 amino acids. V lost 3 bases, J lost 6 bases, and 8 bases stayed unmatched. The CDR3 nucleotides are TGTGCCAGCAGCGGCGAGATACAGGGGGGCGAGCAGTACTTC. Translating gives CASSGEIQGGEQYF.

This chain connects TRBV11-2 to TRBJ2-7; D not resolved. CDR3 size: 16 residues. Trimming removed 1 base at V and 0 bases at J, with 13 bases between. Germline V gives CDR1 SGHAT, CDR2 FQNNGV. For the CDR3, the DNA is TGTGCCAGCAGCTTAGGGGCCGGCAGCGACTCCTACGAGCAGTACTTC. The encoded protein is CASSLGAGSDSYEQYF.

The chain joins TRBV19 to TRBJ2-3; D not certain. Germline V gives CDR1 LNHDA, CDR2 SQIVND (reference sequence). V was cut by 8 bases and J by 2 bases, with 14 bases left in between. The CDR3 consists of 14 residues. The CDR3 loop is CASHGGWYTDTQYF. In DNA form, the CDR3 reads TGTGCCAGTCACGGTGGCTGGTACACAGATACGCAGTATTTT.

The chain has TRBV19 and TRBJ1-1, with 9 bases fitting TRBD1. This CDR3 spans 17 amino acids. Germline values: CDR1 LNHDA, CDR2 SQIVND (reference sequence). With 5 bases clipped from V and 0 bases from J, the junction kept 10 bases outside the gene matches. CDR3 protein: CASSPRDRDPVNTEAFF. The DNA of the CDR3 is TGTGCCAGTAGTCCCAGGGACAGGGACCCCGTGAACACTGAAGCTTTCTTT.

Only one count was recorded for this clone. The chain employs TRBV27 and TRBJ2-7; possibly TRBD2 for D (5 bases). From germline, CDR1 is MNHEY and CDR2 SMNVEV (reference sequence). With 5 bases removed from V and 4 bases from J, the gap between germline ends came to 12 bases. The CDR3 is made up of 13 amino acids. The CDR3 sequence: CASSPLSGYEQYF. As DNA, the CDR3 is TGTGCCAGCAGTCCCCTGTCGGGATACGAGCAGTACTTC.

This chain connects TRBV27 to TRBJ2-3; 11 bases align to TRBD2. The V segment lost 4 bases and the J segment 2 bases; nucleotides outside the gene matches: 5. Germline CDR1 is MNHEY and CDR2 is SMNVEV (reference sequence). The CDR3 runs to 16 residues. The CDR3 bases are TGTGCCAGCAGTTCGAGACTAGCGGGACACACAGATACGCAGTATTTT. This sequence encodes CASSSRLAGHTDTQYF.